One sample yielded the 21 T cell receptor beta chains listed below, sequenced in a study of a mutant IDH1 vaccine in newly diagnosed glioma. Time point specified: baseline, week 1 (first vaccination visit). Treatment described: pre-vaccination baseline after standard-of-care therapy. Generated by immunoSEQ multiplex PCR, the TCRdb table keeps only in-frame clones and is missing some. The sample lists 45,000 to 55,000 clones; more than 80% were seen once. The sequencing used PBMCs, collected from a glioma patient treated with radiotherapy, temozolomide or both. The receptors stem from a man between 40 and 49 years old with glioma.

The rearrangement uses TRBV13 and TRBJ1-5, with a possible D match to TRBD1 (5 bases). This CDR3 is 15 amino acids long. CDR1 is PRHDT and CDR2 is FYEKMQ in the germline V gene (reference sequence). V was pared by 6 bases and J by 5 bases, with 17 bases between. The CDR3 nucleotides read TGTGCCAGCAGTTCTTCCCGGGGGAGATATCAGCCCCAGCATTTT. Translated: CASSSSRGRYQPQHF.

The CDR3 loop is CASSLGQTYGYTF. CDR3 sequence (DNA): TGTGCCAGCAGCTTAGGGCAGACCTATGGCTACACCTTC. The rearrangement joins TRBV7-8 to TRBJ1-2, with D uncertain. The germline V gene has CDR1 SGHVS and CDR2 FQNEAQ. Trimming took 1 base from V and 4 from J, leaving 7 bases between them. CDR3 length equals 13 residues.

This chain joins TRBV18 and TRBJ1-4, with 7 bases matching TRBD1. CDR1 is KGHSH, CDR2 LQKENI, per germline. The CDR3 totals 15 residues. Trimming cost V 6 bases and J 8 bases; bases outside gene matches: 12. The CDR3 DNA follows: TGTGCCAGCTCCGCCCAACAGGGGTCGGGGGAAAAACTGTTTTTT. Protein sequence: CASSAQQGSGEKLFF.

The rearrangement joins TRBV2 to TRBJ1-5; possibly TRBD1 for D (6 bases). CDR1 SNHLY and CDR2 FYNNEI come from the germline V gene. V was cut by 7 bases and J by 0 bases, with 13 bases left in between. This CDR3 contains 15 residues. CDR3 in amino acids: CASMRGANSNQPQHF. The CDR3 coding sequence is TGTGCCAGCATGAGGGGGGCGAATAGCAATCAGCCCCAGCATTTT.

V gene TRBV12-5 combines with J gene TRBJ1-1; D might be TRBD1 (6 bases). Germline CDR1 reads LGHNT; CDR2 reads FRNRAP. V was cut by 1 base and J by 8 bases, with 11 bases left in between. This CDR3 has 13 amino acids. The CDR3 nucleotides read TGTGCTAGTGGTTTGGGCCATACAGGGGAAGCTTTCTTT. Amino acids: CASGLGHTGEAFF.

The table lists this clone with a count of one. This chain connects TRBV7-2 to TRBJ2-5; D is possibly TRBD1 (5 bases). The CDR3 consists of 14 residues. Trimming stripped 5 bases from V and 5 bases from J, with 15 bases between. The V gene's germline CDR1 is SGHTA and CDR2 FQGNSA. The CDR3 region has the DNA TGTGCCAGCAGCCCGCCCCCAGGGTTGGAGACCCAGTACTTC. This sequence encodes CASSPPPGLETQYF.

The J gene is TRBJ2-7, the V gene TRBV13, with 11 bases that match TRBD2. The CDR3 runs to 14 residues. Per the germline V gene, CDR1 is PRHDT and CDR2 is FYEKMQ (reference sequence). V lost 5 bases, J lost 4 bases, and 4 bases stayed unmatched. This CDR3 reads CASSRASGGYEQYF. CDR3 DNA: TGTGCCAGCAGCCGGGCTAGCGGGGGGTACGAGCAGTACTTC.

The chain recombines TRBV27 with TRBJ1-5; D remains unclear. The CDR3 extends over 14 amino acids. The germline V gene has CDR1 MNHEY and CDR2 SMNVEV (reference sequence). The CDR3 DNA reads as TGTGTCGTATCGGAGGTTGGGTGCAATCAGCCCCAGCATTTT. Translation: CVVSEVGCNQPQHF.

This chain links TRBV18 with TRBJ2-7; 11 nucleotides match TRBD1. Looked up from germline, CDR1 is KGHSH and CDR2 is LQKENI. CDR3 length equals 16 residues. Trimming took 0 bases from V and 8 from J; bases not matched to a gene: 9. This chain's CDR3 is CASSPPGTGGWRQQYF. Here the CDR3 DNA reads TGTGCCAGCTCACCACCCGGGACAGGGGGTTGGCGTCAGCAGTACTTC.

This clone was counted a few times. The rearrangement uses TRBV29-1 and TRBJ1-2; 8 positions match TRBD1. With V trimmed by 3 bases and J by 6 bases, 3 bases remained unmatched. CDR1 is SQVTM and CDR2 is ANQGSEA in the germline V gene. The CDR3 is 12 amino acids. The CDR3 nucleotides are TGCAGCGTTGAGCAGACAGGGGATGGCTACACCTTC. Translated, it gives CSVEQTGDGYTF.

This clone came up a few times. V is TRBV4-2 and J is TRBJ2-1, with TRBD2 matching over 10 bases. CDR1 is LGHNA, CDR2 YNFKEQ, per germline. The CDR3 has 17 residues. V lost 0 bases, J lost 5 bases, and 7 bases stayed unmatched. CDR3: CASSQDQLAGVDNEQFF. CDR3 DNA sequence: TGTGCCAGCAGCCAAGATCAGCTAGCGGGGGTAGACAATGAGCAGTTCTTC.

This chain uses TRBV7-8 with TRBJ2-3; D is perhaps TRBD2 (5 bases). Between the trimmed V and J ends, which lost 1 base and 7 bases, there was a span of 12 bases. The CDR3 has 14 amino acids. CDR1 is SGHVS, CDR2 FQNEAQ, per germline. The CDR3 DNA follows: TGTGCCAGCAGCTTAGATGTGCTAGCAAATACGCAGTATTTT. Translating it yields CASSLDVLANTQYF.

This rearrangement joins TRBV7-2 to TRBJ1-1; D is uncertain. The CDR3 length is 13 residues. CDR1 SGHTA and CDR2 FQGNSA come from the germline V gene. Deletions cut 5 bases from V and 6 bases from J, with 13 bases between. The CDR3 DNA reads TGTGCCAGCAGCCTAGTACGCGGGGCTGAAGCTTTCTTT. This encodes CASSLVRGAEAFF.

The chain carries TRBV4-1 and TRBJ1-1, with D unclear. Per germline, CDR1 MGHRA and CDR2 YSYEKL. There are 13 residues in the CDR3. Trimming stripped 1 base from V and 9 bases from J, with 12 bases between. CDR3 DNA: TGCGCCAGCAGCCAAGGGTCCGGGAGGCAAGCTTTCTTT. Translated, it gives CASSQGSGRQAFF.

The rearrangement joins TRBV27 to TRBJ2-7, with 7 bases fitting TRBD1. V dropped 9 bases and J dropped 2; count of bases not matched to a gene: 4. The CDR3 length is 12 residues. In germline, CDR1 is MNHEY, CDR2 SMNVEV (reference sequence). The CDR3 here is CASRTGAYEQYF. The CDR3 DNA sequence: TGTGCCAGTCGGACAGGCGCCTACGAGCAGTACTTC.

Of note for this clone: One end of the junction is discordant with germline, which a read error may explain. V usage is TRBV7-7 and J usage is TRBJ2-1; 7 nucleotides align to TRBD1. The length of the CDR3 is 12 residues. Germline V gives CDR1 SSHAT, CDR2 FNYEAQ (reference sequence). The CDR3, as DNA: TGTGCTAGCAGCCCGACAGGGTACGAGCAGTTCTTC. This translates into CASSPTGYEQFF. Filled out from reference TRBV7-7 and TRBJ2-1, the complete variable domain reads GAGVSQSPRYKVTKRGQDVTLRCDPISSHATLYWYQQALGQGPEFLTYFNYEAQPDKSGLPSDRFSAERPEGSISTLTIQRTEQRDSAMYRCASSPTGYEQFFGPGTRLTVL.

The chain recombines TRBV7-2 with TRBJ2-6; D unclear. The CDR3 length is 16 residues. CDR1 SGHTA and CDR2 FQGNSA come from the germline V gene. With 0 bases removed from V and 0 bases from J, the gap between germline ends came to 6 bases. The CDR3 region is CASSLARYSGANVLTF. The CDR3 DNA reads as TGTGCCAGCAGCTTAGCACGGTACTCTGGGGCCAACGTCCTGACTTTC. Variable domain in full (rest from reference TRBV7-2 and TRBJ2-6): GAGVSQSPSNKVTEKGKDVELRCDPISGHTALYWYRQSLGQGLEFLIYFQGNSAPDKSGLPSDRFSAERTGGSVSTLTIQRTQQEDSAVYLCASSLARYSGANVLTFGAGSRLTVL.

The rearrangement joins TRBV7-9 to TRBJ2-3; D unclear. CDR3 length: 12 residues. The V end lost 5 bases, the J end lost 4 bases, and 7 bases lay between the germline ends. From germline, CDR1 is SEHNR and CDR2 FQNEAQ (reference sequence). CDR3 loop: CASSPPADTQYF. Here the CDR3 DNA reads TGTGCCAGCAGCCCACCCGCAGATACGCAGTATTTT.

The gene calls are TRBV15 and TRBJ2-3, with 9 bases lining up with TRBD2. The germline gives CDR1 LNHNV, CDR2 YYDKDF (reference sequence). The CDR3 sequence is 20 residues long. V lost 0 bases, J lost 0 bases, and 13 bases stayed unmatched. CDR3 sequence (DNA): TGTGCCACCAGCAGAGACCAGCGGGAGGACTATTTCCTTAGCACAGATACGCAGTATTTT. Translation gives CATSRDQREDYFLSTDTQYF.

The chain carries TRBV9 and TRBJ2-5; D possibly matches TRBD1 or TRBD2 (5 bases each). The CDR3 length is 15 residues. Germline V gene lookup returns CDR1 SGDLS and CDR2 YYNGEE. The V gene lost 3 bases and the J gene lost 5 bases, with 17 bases spanning the gap. CDR3 coding DNA: TGTGCCAGCAGCGCACGGGACCCAGATCGGGAGACCCAGTACTTC. It yields the protein CASSARDPDRETQYF.

The chain uses TRBV4-3 and TRBJ2-7, with D perhaps being TRBD1 or TRBD2 (5 bases each). V lost 0 bases and J lost 0, with 9 bases in between. The germline V gene has CDR1 LGHNA and CDR2 YSLEER. This CDR3 contains 15 residues. The DNA for the CDR3 is TGCGCCAGCAGCCAAGAGAAGGGGAGCTCCTACGAGCAGTACTTC. Its translation: CASSQEKGSSYEQYF.